This TCR beta chain is drawn from a study of T cells after yellow fever vaccination. General study points: From the bulk population, abundant clonotypes could contaminate and appear within FACS-sorted repertoires. At under 98% for CD4 and approximately 89% for CD8, most primary-vaccination clones showed up again after the booster.

This clonotype has a handful of counts. Its antigen is unknown. The germline V and J ends were trimmed by 2 bases and 3 bases, with 8 bases remaining between them. CDR1 and CDR2 (germline): MNHEY, SVGEGT. There are 13 residues in the CDR3. Template switching with 5'RACE generated the TCR cDNA and added a universal primer site and UMIs. TCRdb re-called the 5' RACE reads with MiXCR, one entry per CDR3 protein. The sample has approximately 250,000 distinct CDR3 sequences; around 6.7% are singletons. This clonotype was obtained from a man aged 25 to 40 who received the YFV17D yellow fever vaccine. The sample here was CD4+ T cells sorted from PBMCs, taken on the day of the yellow fever booster vaccination. The V gene is TRBV6-2 or TRBV6-3, the J gene TRBJ2-7; D is unresolved. The CDR3 loop is CASSYTPYYEQYF. The CDR3 coding sequence is TGTGCCAGCAGTTACACCCCCTACTACGAGCAGTACTTC.